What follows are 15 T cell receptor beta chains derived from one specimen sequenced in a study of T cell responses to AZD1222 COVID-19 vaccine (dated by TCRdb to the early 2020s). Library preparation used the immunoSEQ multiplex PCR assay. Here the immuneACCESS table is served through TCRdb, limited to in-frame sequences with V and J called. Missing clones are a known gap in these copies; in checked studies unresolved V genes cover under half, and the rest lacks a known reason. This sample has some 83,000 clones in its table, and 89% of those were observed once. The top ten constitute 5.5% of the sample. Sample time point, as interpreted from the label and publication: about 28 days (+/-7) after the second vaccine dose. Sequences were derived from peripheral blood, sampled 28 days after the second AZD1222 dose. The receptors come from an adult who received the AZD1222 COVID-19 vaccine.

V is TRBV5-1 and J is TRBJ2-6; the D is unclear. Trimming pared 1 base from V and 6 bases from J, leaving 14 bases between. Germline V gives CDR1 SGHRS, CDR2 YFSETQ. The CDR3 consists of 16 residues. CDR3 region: CASSLQFSLTANVLTF. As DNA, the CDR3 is TGCGCCAGCAGCTTGCAGTTCTCACTTACGGCCAACGTCCTGACTTTC.

The CDR3 region has the DNA TGTGCCAGCAGCTTATATGGACAGGGCCCCGGGGAGCTGTTTTTT. This encodes CASSLYGQGPGELFF. This chain uses TRBV7-9 with TRBJ2-2, with 8 bases lining up with TRBD1. Unmatched junction bases numbered 5, after V lost 2 bases and J lost 6 bases. The length of the CDR3 is 15 residues. The germline CDR1 and CDR2 sequences are SEHNR and FQNEAQ (reference sequence).

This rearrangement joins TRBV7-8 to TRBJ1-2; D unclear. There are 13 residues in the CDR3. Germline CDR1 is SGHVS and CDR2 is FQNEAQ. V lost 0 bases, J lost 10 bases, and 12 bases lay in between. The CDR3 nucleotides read TGTGCCAGCAGCTTAGCGGGGTTTAACCACTACACCTTC. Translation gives CASSLAGFNHYTF.

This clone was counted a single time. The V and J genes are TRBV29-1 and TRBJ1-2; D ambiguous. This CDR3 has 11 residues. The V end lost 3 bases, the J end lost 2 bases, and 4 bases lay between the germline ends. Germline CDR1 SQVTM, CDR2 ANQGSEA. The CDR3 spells CSVDLNYGYTF. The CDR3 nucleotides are TGCAGCGTTGACCTGAACTATGGCTACACCTTC.

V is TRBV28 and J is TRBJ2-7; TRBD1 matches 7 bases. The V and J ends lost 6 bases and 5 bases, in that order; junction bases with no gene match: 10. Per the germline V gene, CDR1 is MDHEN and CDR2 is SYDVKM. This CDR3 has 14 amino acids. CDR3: CASRYRGEVNEQYF. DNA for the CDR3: TGTGCCAGCAGGTACAGGGGAGAGGTGAACGAGCAGTACTTC.

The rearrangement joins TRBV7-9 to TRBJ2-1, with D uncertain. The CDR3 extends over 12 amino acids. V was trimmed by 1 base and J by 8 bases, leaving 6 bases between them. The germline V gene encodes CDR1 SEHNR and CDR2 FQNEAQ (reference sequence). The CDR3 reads CASSLVLHEQFF. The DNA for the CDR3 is TGTGCCAGCAGCTTAGTTTTGCATGAGCAGTTCTTC.

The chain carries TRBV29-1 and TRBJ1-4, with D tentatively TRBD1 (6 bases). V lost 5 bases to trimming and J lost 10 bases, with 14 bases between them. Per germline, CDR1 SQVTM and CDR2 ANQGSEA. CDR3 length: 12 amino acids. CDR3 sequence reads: CSVTRGDGKLFF. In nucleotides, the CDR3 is TGCAGCGTTACCAGGGGAGATGGAAAACTGTTTTTT. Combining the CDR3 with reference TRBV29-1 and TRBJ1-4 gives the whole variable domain SAVISQKPSRDICQRGTSLTIQCQVDSQVTMMFWYRQQPGQSLTLIATANQGSEATYESGFVIDKFPISRPNLTFSTLTVSNMSPEDSSIYLCSVTRGDGKLFFGSGTQLSVL.

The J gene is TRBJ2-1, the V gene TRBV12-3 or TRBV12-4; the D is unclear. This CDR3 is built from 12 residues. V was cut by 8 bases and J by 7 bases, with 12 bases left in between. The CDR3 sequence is CASQLRQNEQFF. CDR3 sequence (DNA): TGTGCCAGCCAACTTCGGCAAAATGAGCAGTTCTTC.

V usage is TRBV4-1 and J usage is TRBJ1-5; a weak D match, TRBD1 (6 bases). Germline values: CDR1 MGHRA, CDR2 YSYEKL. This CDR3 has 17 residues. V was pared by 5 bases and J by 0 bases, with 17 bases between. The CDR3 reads CASSTRQAPYSNQPQHF. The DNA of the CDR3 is TGCGCCAGCAGCACCCGACAGGCGCCCTATAGCAATCAGCCCCAGCATTTT.

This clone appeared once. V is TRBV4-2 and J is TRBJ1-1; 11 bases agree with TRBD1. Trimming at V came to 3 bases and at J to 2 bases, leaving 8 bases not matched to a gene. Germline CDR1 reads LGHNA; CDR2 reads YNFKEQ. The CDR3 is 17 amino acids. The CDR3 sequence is CASSQVGTGGSNTEAFF. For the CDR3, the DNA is TGTGCCAGCAGCCAGGTCGGGACAGGGGGTAGTAACACTGAAGCTTTCTTT.

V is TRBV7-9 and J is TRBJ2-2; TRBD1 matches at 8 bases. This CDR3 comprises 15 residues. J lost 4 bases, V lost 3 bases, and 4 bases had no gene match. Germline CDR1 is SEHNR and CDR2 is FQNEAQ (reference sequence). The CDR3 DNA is TGTGCCAGCAGCTTCTCAACAGGGGGCACCGGGGAGCTGTTTTTT. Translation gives CASSFSTGGTGELFF.

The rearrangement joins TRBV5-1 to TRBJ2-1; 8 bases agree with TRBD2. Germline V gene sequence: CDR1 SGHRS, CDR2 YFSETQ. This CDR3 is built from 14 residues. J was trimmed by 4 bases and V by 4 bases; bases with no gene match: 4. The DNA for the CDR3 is TGCGCCAGCAGCCCAGCGGGGGCGTACAATGAGCAGTTCTTC. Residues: CASSPAGAYNEQFF.

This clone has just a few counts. In nucleotides, the CDR3 is TGTGCCAGCAGTATGGCTGGGACTGTTAACTATGGCTACACCTTC. This codes for CASSMAGTVNYGYTF. The gene calls are TRBV5-5 and TRBJ1-2; D might be TRBD1 (5 bases). Per germline, CDR1 SGHKS and CDR2 YYEKEE (reference sequence). This CDR3 is built from 15 residues. Trimming left V 5 bases short and J 1 base short, with 15 bases between.

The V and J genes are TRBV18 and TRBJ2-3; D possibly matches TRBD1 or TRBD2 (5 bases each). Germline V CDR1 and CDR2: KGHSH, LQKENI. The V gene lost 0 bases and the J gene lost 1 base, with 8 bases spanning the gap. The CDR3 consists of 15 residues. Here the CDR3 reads CASSPPGVRTDTQYF. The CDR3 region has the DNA TGTGCCAGCTCACCACCGGGGGTCCGCACAGATACGCAGTATTTT.

Written as DNA, the CDR3 is TGTGCCAGCAGCTTACGGGGTGTAGAAGGGCTCTCCTACAATGAGCAGTTCTTC. Translating gives CASSLRGVEGLSYNEQFF. The rearrangement links TRBV7-3 to TRBJ2-1; the D gene is possibly TRBD2 (5 bases). The ends were cut back, 2 bases at V and 0 bases at J, with 17 bases in the middle. This CDR3 region has 18 residues. Germline CDR1 and CDR2: SGHTA and FQGTGA.